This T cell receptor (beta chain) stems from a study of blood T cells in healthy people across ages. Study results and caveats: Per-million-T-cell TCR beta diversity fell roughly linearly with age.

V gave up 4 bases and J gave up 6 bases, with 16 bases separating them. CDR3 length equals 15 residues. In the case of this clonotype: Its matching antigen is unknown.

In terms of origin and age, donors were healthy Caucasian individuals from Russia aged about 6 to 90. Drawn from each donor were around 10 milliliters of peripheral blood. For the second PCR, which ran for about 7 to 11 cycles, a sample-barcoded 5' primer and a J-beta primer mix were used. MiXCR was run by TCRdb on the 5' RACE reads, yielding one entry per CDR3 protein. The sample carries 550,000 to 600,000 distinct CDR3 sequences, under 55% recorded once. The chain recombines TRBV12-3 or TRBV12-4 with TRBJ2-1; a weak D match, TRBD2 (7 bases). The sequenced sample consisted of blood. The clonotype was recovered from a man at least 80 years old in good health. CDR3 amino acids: CASSSTGGHFNEQFF. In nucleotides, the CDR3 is TGTGCCAGCAGTTCCACGGGGGGCCACTTCAATGAGCAGTTCTTC.